Shown below are 26 T cell receptor beta chains from a single sample sequenced in a study of early T cells in non-severe SARS-CoV-2 infection. TCRdb reanalysed the 5' RACE reads using MiXCR and keeps one entry per CDR3 protein. This sample has some 30,000 distinct CDR3 sequences, with 4.5% found just once. Sequences were obtained from whole blood. The source is an adult who was a healthcare worker with PCR-confirmed SARS-CoV-2 infection or an uninfected control (not recorded which).

The table lists this clonotype with many counts. The chain links TRBV29-1 to TRBJ1-5; 7 bases are shared with TRBD1. V trimming: 5 bases; J trimming: 0 bases; junction bases outside the gene matches: 4. Germline loops: CDR1 SQVTM, CDR2 ANQGSEA. The CDR3 runs 14 residues. This CDR3 reads CSVRDSPSNQPQHF. As DNA, the CDR3 is TGCAGCGTTAGGGACAGTCCTAGCAATCAGCCCCAGCATTTT.

V usage is TRBV2 and J usage is TRBJ1-1, with D uncertain. Germline V gene lookup returns CDR1 SNHLY and CDR2 FYNNEI. Deletions cut 6 bases from V and 1 base from J, with 12 bases between. CDR3 length: 14 residues. CDR3 coding DNA: TGTGCCAGCAGCGATAGGGCCGCGAACACTGAAGCTTTCTTT. As protein: CASSDRAANTEAFF.

This clonotype was seen ten or more times. The chain couples TRBV20-1 to TRBJ2-7; tentatively, D is TRBD2 (5 bases). CDR3 length: 14 residues. Looked up from germline, CDR1 is DFQATT and CDR2 is SNEGSKA (reference sequence). V lost 1 base to trimming and J lost 3 bases, with 13 bases between them. This chain's CDR3 is CSARVGLGHYEQYF. CDR3 DNA sequence: TGCAGTGCTAGAGTAGGACTGGGCCACTACGAGCAGTACTTC.

This clonotype was seen ten or more times. The chain couples TRBV6-2 or TRBV6-3 to TRBJ1-5, with D hard to call. In germline, CDR1 is MNHEY, CDR2 SVGEGT. V lost 6 bases and J lost 4, with 13 bases in between. The CDR3 sequence is 14 residues long. CDR3 nucleotide sequence: TGTGCCAGCAGCCCTTGGCTGGGGAATCAGCCCCAGCATTTT. Protein: CASSPWLGNQPQHF.

The sample holds a few counts of this clonotype. The J gene is TRBJ2-1, the V gene TRBV4-3; tentative D call: TRBD2 (5 bases). V was pared by 1 base and J by 8 bases, with 12 bases between. This CDR3 spans 14 amino acids. CDR1 is LGHNA and CDR2 is YSLEER in the germline V gene. The CDR3 region has the DNA TGCGCCAGCAGCCAAGGGGAACAGAGGGATGAGCAGTTCTTC. Its protein product is CASSQGEQRDEQFF.

This clonotype was counted ten times or more. J is TRBJ2-4 and V is TRBV7-2; TRBD2 aligns across 11 bases. This CDR3 is 18 amino acids long. With 1 base clipped from V and 0 bases from J, the junction kept 5 bases outside the gene matches. Per the germline V gene, CDR1 is SGHTA and CDR2 is FQGNSA. The CDR3 reads CASSLVLAGGLAKNIQYF. The CDR3 bases are TGTGCCAGCAGCTTAGTCCTAGCGGGGGGACTAGCCAAAAACATTCAGTACTTC.

This clonotype was seen a few times. This chain links TRBV30 with TRBJ1-4; D is perhaps TRBD1 (6 bases). V lost 0 bases, J lost 10 bases, and 15 bases lay in between. Germline V gives CDR1 GTSNPN, CDR2 SVGIG (reference sequence). This CDR3 contains 14 residues. CDR3 coding DNA: TGTGCCTGGAGTGTAACTGGGGGCGCAGGAAAACTGTTTTTT. Translated: CAWSVTGGAGKLFF. Variable domain in full (rest from reference TRBV30 and TRBJ1-4): SQTIHQWPATLVQPVGSPLSLECTVEGTSNPNLYWYRQAAGRGLQLLFYSVGIGQISSEVPQNLSASRPQDRQFILSSKKLLLSDSGFYLCAWSVTGGAGKLFFGSGTQLSVL.

Many counts were recorded for this clonotype. The V call is TRBV25-1, the J call TRBJ1-1, with 9 positions matching TRBD1. CDR3 length: 16 amino acids. Germline assignment: CDR1 MGHDK and CDR2 SYGVNS. Trimming at V came to 4 bases and at J to 10 bases, leaving 16 bases not matched to a gene. The CDR3 is CASSAPGQGTGNRAFF. The CDR3 nucleotides are TGTGCCAGCAGTGCGCCGGGACAGGGTACAGGCAATCGAGCTTTCTTT.

This clonotype was counted many times. This chain joins TRBV4-1 and TRBJ2-1; 16 bases are shared with TRBD2. The CDR3 has 20 residues. Germline V gene sequence: CDR1 MGHRA, CDR2 YSYEKL. The V gene end was trimmed by 0 bases and the J gene end by 4 bases; junction bases not matched to a gene: 9. CDR3 nucleotide sequence: TGCGCCAGCAGCCAAGATCGGGGGACTAGCGGGAGGGCCTCGTACAATGAGCAGTTCTTC. Protein product: CASSQDRGTSGRASYNEQFF.

This clonotype was counted at least ten times. The chain recombines TRBV25-1 with TRBJ2-1, with 12 bases identical to TRBD2. Unmatched junction bases numbered 4, after V lost 3 bases and J lost 7 bases. Germline CDR1 MGHDK, CDR2 SYGVNS. This CDR3 region has 15 residues. The CDR3 DNA follows: TGTGCCAGCAGTGACCCTAGCGGGAGGGTAAATGAGCAGTTCTTC. The encoded protein is CASSDPSGRVNEQFF. The variable domain in full, with the rest retrieved from reference TRBV25-1 and TRBJ2-1, is EADIYQTPRYLVIGTGKKITLECSQTMGHDKMYWYQQDPGMELHLIHYSYGVNSTEKGDLSSESTVSRIRTEHFPLTLESARPSHTSQYLCASSDPSGRVNEQFFGPGTRLTVL.

As regards this clonotype: It may be a read error: a sequence one base away is much more abundant. The chain joins TRBV20-1 to TRBJ2-3; TRBD2 agrees at 9 bases. The CDR3 is made up of 15 amino acids. CDR1 and CDR2 (germline): DFQATT, SNEGSKA (reference sequence). Trimming removed 0 bases from V and 5 bases from J; junction bases left unmatched: 6. The CDR3 sequence is CSAREPAGGLDTQYF. Written as DNA, the CDR3 is TGCAGTGCTAGAGAACCAGCGGGGGGATTAGATACGCAGTATTTT.

In its sample, this clonotype was seen many times. The V gene is TRBV18, the J gene TRBJ1-5; D may be TRBD1 (6 bases). The CDR3 runs to 15 residues. CDR1 is KGHSH, CDR2 LQKENI, per germline. Trimming cost V 3 bases and J 5 bases, with 14 bases left between them. The CDR3 coding sequence is TGTGCCAGCTCACCGGCGGGGGCGCTGGATCAGCCCCAGCATTTT. Protein product: CASSPAGALDQPQHF.

This clonotype has a count of ten or more. The chain employs TRBV29-1 and TRBJ2-1, with 14 bases matching TRBD2. Germline assignment: CDR1 SQVTM and CDR2 ANQGSEA. The CDR3 loop spans 13 amino acids. Losses at the gene ends were 4 bases for V and 9 bases for J; bases not matched to a gene: 2. Here the CDR3 reads CSVGGLAGAEQFF. The CDR3, as DNA: TGCAGCGTTGGGGGACTAGCGGGGGCTGAGCAGTTCTTC.

The J gene is TRBJ1-2, the V gene TRBV6-2 or TRBV6-3, with D hard to call. Germline lookup yields CDR1 MNHEY and CDR2 SVGEGT. CDR3 length: 13 amino acids. V was cut by 5 bases and J by 2 bases, with 9 bases left in between. The CDR3: CASSNGENYGYTF. CDR3 coding DNA: TGTGCCAGCAGTAACGGGGAGAACTATGGCTACACCTTC.

The rearrangement uses TRBV7-9 and TRBJ1-1, with a weak D call TRBD1 (5 bases). Trimming pared 4 bases from V and 7 bases from J, leaving 10 bases between. The CDR3 is 12 amino acids. Germline V lookup: CDR1 SEHNR, CDR2 FQNEAQ (reference sequence). In DNA form, the CDR3 reads TGTGCCAGCAGCTCCGACAGCCTTGAAGCTTTCTTT. This codes for CASSSDSLEAFF.

This clonotype occurred a few times. The chain employs TRBV6-5 and TRBJ1-1; D possibly corresponds to TRBD1 (5 bases). CDR3 length: 13 residues. Trimming took off 4 bases at V and 4 bases at J, with 10 bases between the two ends. CDR1 is MNHEY, CDR2 SVGAGI, per germline. The CDR3 DNA follows: TGTGCCAGCAGTTCTGGGGGAGGCACTGAAGCTTTCTTT. It encodes CASSSGGGTEAFF.

In this sample, this clonotype turned up many times. The V call is TRBV7-2, the J call TRBJ2-2; 10 nucleotides line up with TRBD2. Looked up from germline, CDR1 is SGHTA and CDR2 is FQGNSA. V dropped 5 bases and J dropped 0; count of bases not matched to a gene: 6. The CDR3 totals 17 residues. The CDR3 coding sequence is TGTGCCAGCAGCACTTCTCTAGCGGGGGCGAACACCGGGGAGCTGTTTTTT. Its protein product is CASSTSLAGANTGELFF.

This chain links TRBV20-1 with TRBJ2-3, with 10 positions matching TRBD1. Per the germline V gene, CDR1 is DFQATT and CDR2 is SNEGSKA (reference sequence). The CDR3 totals 13 residues. The CDR3 region has the DNA TGCAGGATGGTTCGGACAGGGGGAGATACGCAGTATTTT. The encoded protein is CRMVRTGGDTQYF.

The chain uses TRBV2 and TRBJ2-5; the match to TRBD2 covers 12 bases. The CDR3 loop spans 14 amino acids. Germline CDR1 SNHLY, CDR2 FYNNEI. V trimming: 8 bases; J trimming: 5 bases; junction bases outside the gene matches: 6. As DNA, the CDR3 is TGTGCCAGCGCCTCTCTAGCGGGAGGGGAGACCCAGTACTTC. This codes for CASASLAGGETQYF.

This clonotype showed up many times. The J gene is TRBJ1-2, the V gene TRBV20-1; TRBD1 might be the D (5 bases). From germline, CDR1 is DFQATT and CDR2 SNEGSKA (reference sequence). This CDR3 has 15 amino acids. V lost 3 bases, J lost 4 bases, and 18 bases lay in between. The CDR3 DNA follows: TGCAGTGCTAGCCCCGGGACCCTAGCGGGCTATGGCTACACCTTC. Encoded protein: CSASPGTLAGYGYTF.

This clonotype was counted a few times. The V gene is TRBV24-1, the J gene TRBJ2-3; D gene ambiguous. V lost 11 bases to trimming and J lost 0 bases, with 8 bases between them. The CDR3 contains 12 residues. Germline-derived CDR1 and CDR2 are KGHDR and SFDVKD. This CDR3 reads CAIQASTDTQYF. CDR3 bases: TGTGCCATACAAGCTAGCACAGATACGCAGTATTTT.

This clonotype was seen a few times. CDR3 residues: CASSLQGAGEQYF. CDR3 in DNA: TGTGCCAGCAGCCTACAGGGGGCTGGAGAGCAGTACTTC. The chain combines TRBV7-2 with TRBJ2-7; 9 bases map to TRBD1. The CDR3 has 13 amino acids. V shed 5 bases, J shed 7 bases, and the junction held 6 bases outside the gene matches. The germline gives CDR1 SGHTA, CDR2 FQGNSA.

The chain links TRBV20-1 to TRBJ2-7; a possible D gene is TRBD1 (5 bases). Germline lookup yields CDR1 DFQATT and CDR2 SNEGSKA (reference sequence). Trimming stripped 3 bases from V and 2 bases from J, with 17 bases between. CDR3 size: 15 residues. The CDR3 DNA reads as TGCAGTGCTAGGGACACTAATACTCCCCCCTACGAGCAGTACTTC. This sequence encodes CSARDTNTPPYEQYF.

This clonotype was seen ten or more times. The chain is built from TRBV20-1 and TRBJ2-3; D gene uncertain. Germline CDR1 and CDR2: DFQATT and SNEGSKA (reference sequence). Trimming cost V 0 bases and J 5 bases, with 9 bases left between them. There are 13 residues in the CDR3. In nucleotides, the CDR3 is TGCAGTGCTAGAGATCGACCGGAAGATACGCAGTATTTT. Its protein is CSARDRPEDTQYF.

The chain is built from TRBV18 and TRBJ1-2; D remains unclear. V was clipped by 5 bases and J by 0 bases, with 13 bases between them. The CDR3 has 15 residues. In germline, CDR1 is KGHSH, CDR2 LQKENI. The CDR3 sequence is CASSGNRVPNYGYTF. For the CDR3, the DNA is TGTGCCAGCTCAGGAAACAGAGTACCTAACTATGGCTACACCTTC. Drawing the rest from reference TRBV18 and TRBJ1-2, the complete variable domain is NAGVMQNPRHLVRRRGQEARLRCSPMKGHSHVYWYRQLPEEGLKFMVYLQKENIIDESGMPKERFSAEFPKEGPSILRIQQVVRGDSAAYFCASSGNRVPNYGYTFGSGTRLTVV.

This clonotype appeared many times. V gene TRBV6-1 combines with J gene TRBJ2-1; D gene unclear. This CDR3 is built from 13 residues. The germline V and J ends were trimmed by 5 bases and 8 bases, with 13 bases remaining between them. Germline CDR1 and CDR2: MNHNS and SASEGT. The CDR3 region has the DNA TGTGCCAGCAGTATATCCTACCCCCATGAGCAGTTCTTC. Translated, it gives CASSISYPHEQFF.